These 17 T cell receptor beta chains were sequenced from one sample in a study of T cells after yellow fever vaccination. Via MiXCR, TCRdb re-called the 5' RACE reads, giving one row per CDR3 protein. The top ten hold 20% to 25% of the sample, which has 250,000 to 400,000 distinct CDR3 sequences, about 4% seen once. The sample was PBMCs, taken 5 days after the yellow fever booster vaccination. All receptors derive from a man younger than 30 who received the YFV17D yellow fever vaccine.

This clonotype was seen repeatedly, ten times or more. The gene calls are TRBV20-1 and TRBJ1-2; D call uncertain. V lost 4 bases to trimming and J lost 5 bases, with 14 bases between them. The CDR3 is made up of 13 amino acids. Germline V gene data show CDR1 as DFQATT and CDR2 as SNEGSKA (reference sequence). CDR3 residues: CSAIGGLGYGYTF. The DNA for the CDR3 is TGCAGTGCTATAGGAGGTCTTGGATATGGCTACACCTTC.

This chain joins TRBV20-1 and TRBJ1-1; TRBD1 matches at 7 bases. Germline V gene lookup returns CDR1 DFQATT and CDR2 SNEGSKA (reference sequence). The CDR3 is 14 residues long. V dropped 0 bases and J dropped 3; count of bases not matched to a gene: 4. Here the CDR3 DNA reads TGCAGTGCTAGAGAGGCACAGGGGTACACTGAAGCTTTCTTT. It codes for CSAREAQGYTEAFF.

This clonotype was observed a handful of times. The CDR3 nucleotides are TGTGCCAGCAGTGACCGACTAGCGGGGGCCTCCTACAATGAGCAGTTCTTC. Residues: CASSDRLAGASYNEQFF. The chain has TRBV6-5 and TRBJ2-1; 12 positions agree with TRBD2. Germline CDR1 reads MNHEY; CDR2 reads SVGAGI. There are 17 residues in the CDR3. Germline trimming cut 5 bases from V and 0 bases from J; bases unmatched to any gene: 5.

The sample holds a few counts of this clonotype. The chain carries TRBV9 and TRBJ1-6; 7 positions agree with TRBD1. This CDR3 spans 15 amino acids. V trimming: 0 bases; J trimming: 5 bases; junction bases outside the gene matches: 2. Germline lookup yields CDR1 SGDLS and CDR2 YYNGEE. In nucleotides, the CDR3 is TGTGCCAGCAGCGTAGTGGGGACAGATAATTCACCCCTCCACTTT. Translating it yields CASSVVGTDNSPLHF.

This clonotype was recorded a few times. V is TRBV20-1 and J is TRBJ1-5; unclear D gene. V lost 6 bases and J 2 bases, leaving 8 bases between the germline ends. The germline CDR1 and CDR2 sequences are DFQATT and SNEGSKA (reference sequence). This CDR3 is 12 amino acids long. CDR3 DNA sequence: TGCAGTGCCGCGGACGGCAATCAGCCCCAGCATTTT. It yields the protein CSAADGNQPQHF.

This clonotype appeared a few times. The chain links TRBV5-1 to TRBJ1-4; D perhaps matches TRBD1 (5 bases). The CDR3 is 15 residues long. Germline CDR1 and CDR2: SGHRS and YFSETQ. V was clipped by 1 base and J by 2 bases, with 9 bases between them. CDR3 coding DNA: TGCGCCAGCAGCTTGTGGCAGGGCACTAATGAAAAACTGTTTTTT. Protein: CASSLWQGTNEKLFF.

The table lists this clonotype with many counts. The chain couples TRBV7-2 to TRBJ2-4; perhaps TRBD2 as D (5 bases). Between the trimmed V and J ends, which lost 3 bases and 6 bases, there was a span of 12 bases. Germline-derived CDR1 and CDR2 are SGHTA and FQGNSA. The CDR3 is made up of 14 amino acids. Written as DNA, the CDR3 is TGTGCCAGCAGCTTCGGCTCTCGGGGAAACATTCAGTACTTC. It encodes CASSFGSRGNIQYF. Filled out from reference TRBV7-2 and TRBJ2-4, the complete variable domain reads GAGVSQSPSNKVTEKGKDVELRCDPISGHTALYWYRQSLGQGLEFLIYFQGNSAPDKSGLPSDRFSAERTGGSVSTLTIQRTQQEDSAVYLCASSFGSRGNIQYFGAGTRLSVL.

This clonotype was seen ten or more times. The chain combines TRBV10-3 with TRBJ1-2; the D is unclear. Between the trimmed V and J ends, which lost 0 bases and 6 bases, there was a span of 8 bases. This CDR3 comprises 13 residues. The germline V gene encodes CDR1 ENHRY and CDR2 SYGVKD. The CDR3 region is CAISESIEDGYTF. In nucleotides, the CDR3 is TGTGCCATCAGTGAGTCGATAGAGGATGGCTACACCTTC.

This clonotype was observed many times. The CDR3 is CASSFWDSGEKLFF. The CDR3 DNA sequence: TGCGCCAGCAGCTTCTGGGACAGTGGGGAAAAACTGTTTTTT. The genes are TRBV5-1 and TRBJ1-4, with 7 bases fitting TRBD1. CDR1 is SGHRS and CDR2 is YFSETQ in the germline V gene. There are 14 residues in the CDR3. Trimming removed 2 bases from V and 8 bases from J; junction bases left unmatched: 6.

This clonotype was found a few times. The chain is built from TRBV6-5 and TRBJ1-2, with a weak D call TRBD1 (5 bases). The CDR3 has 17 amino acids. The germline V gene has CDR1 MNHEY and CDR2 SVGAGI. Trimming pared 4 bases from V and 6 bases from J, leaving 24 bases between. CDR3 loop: CASSFLTTVSMFHGYTF. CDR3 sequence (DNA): TGTGCCAGCAGTTTCCTAACGACAGTCAGTATGTTTCATGGCTACACCTTC.

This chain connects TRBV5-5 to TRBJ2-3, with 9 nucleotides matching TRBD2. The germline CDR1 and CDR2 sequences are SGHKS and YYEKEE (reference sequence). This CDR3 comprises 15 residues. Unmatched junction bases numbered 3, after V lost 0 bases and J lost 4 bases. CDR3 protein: CASSLVAGVADTQYF. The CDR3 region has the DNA TGTGCCAGCAGCTTGGTAGCGGGGGTCGCAGATACGCAGTATTTT.

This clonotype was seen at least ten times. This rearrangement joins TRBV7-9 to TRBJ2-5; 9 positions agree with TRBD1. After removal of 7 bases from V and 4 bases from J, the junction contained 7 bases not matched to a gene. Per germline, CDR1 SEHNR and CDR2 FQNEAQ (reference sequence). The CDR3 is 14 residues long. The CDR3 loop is CASTPGTGLETQYF. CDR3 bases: TGTGCCAGCACCCCAGGGACAGGGCTAGAGACCCAGTACTTC.

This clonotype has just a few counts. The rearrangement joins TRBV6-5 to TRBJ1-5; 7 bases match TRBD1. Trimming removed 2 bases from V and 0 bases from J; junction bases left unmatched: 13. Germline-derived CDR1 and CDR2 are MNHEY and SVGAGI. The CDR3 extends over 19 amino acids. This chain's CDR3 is CASSYPFRQGGDSNQPQHF. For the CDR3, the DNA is TGTGCCAGCAGTTACCCCTTCAGACAGGGTGGGGATAGCAATCAGCCCCAGCATTTT.

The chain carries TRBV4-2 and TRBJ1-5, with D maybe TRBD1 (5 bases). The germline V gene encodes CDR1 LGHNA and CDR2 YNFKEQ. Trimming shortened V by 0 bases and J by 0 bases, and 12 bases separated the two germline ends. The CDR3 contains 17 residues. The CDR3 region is CASSQEWGGFSNQPQHF. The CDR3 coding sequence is TGTGCCAGCAGCCAAGAGTGGGGCGGTTTTAGCAATCAGCCCCAGCATTTT.

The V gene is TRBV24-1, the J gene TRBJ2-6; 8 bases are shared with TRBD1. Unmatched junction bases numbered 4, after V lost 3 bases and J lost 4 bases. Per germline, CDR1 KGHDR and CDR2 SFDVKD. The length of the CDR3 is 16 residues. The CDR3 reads CATSDNQGAGANVLTF. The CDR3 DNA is TGTGCCACCAGTGATAATCAGGGGGCAGGGGCCAACGTCCTGACTTTC.

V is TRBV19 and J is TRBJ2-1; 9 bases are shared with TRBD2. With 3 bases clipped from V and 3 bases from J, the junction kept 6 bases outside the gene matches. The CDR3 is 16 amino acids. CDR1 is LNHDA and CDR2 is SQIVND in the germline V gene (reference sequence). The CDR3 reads CASSIPTAGGYNEQFF. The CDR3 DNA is TGTGCCAGTAGTATCCCCACAGCGGGGGGCTACAATGAGCAGTTCTTC.

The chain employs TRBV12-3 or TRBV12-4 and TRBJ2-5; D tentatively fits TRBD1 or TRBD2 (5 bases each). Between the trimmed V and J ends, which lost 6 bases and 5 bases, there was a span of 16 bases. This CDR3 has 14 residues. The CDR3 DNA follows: TGTGCCAGCAGGCACAGGACACGGGATGAGACCCAGTACTTC. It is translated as CASRHRTRDETQYF.